This T cell receptor (beta chain) came from a study of siplizumab effects on memory and regulatory T cells. Germline V lookup: CDR1 SGHNT, CDR2 YENEEA. CDR3 length: 14 amino acids. V lost 5 bases and J lost 1, with 12 bases in between. Here immunoSEQ multiplex PCR was the method, and the copy in TCRdb shows in-frame clones only, minus some. Among 95,000 to 100,000 clones listed, about 93% were seen once. This clone has just one count. The sample comprised non-Treg CD4+ T cells sorted from blood. The V and J genes are TRBV11-3 and TRBJ2-7; D may correspond to TRBD1 or TRBD2 (5 bases each). The receptor comes from a human donor in good health. The CDR3 loop is CASSNRDGSYEQYF. CDR3 bases: TGTGCCAGCAGCAACCGGGACGGGTCCTACGAGCAGTACTTC.